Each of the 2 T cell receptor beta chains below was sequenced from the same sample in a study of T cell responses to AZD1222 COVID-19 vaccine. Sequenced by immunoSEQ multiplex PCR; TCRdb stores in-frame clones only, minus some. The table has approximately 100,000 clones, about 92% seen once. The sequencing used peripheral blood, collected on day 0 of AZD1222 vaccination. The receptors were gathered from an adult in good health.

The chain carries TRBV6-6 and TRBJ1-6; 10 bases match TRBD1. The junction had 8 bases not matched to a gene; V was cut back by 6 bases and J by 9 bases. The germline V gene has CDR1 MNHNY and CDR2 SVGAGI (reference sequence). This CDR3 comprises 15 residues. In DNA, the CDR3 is TGTGCCAGCAGGGAACCGGGACAGGGGACTTCACCCCTCCACTTT. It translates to CASREPGQGTSPLHF.

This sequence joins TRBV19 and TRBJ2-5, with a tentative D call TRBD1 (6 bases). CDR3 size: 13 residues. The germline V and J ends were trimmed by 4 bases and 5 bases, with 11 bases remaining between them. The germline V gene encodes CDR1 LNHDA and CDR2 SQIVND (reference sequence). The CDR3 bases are TGTGCCAGTAGTAGAGACAGGCGGGAGACCCAGTACTTC. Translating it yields CASSRDRRETQYF.